The next 29 T cell receptor beta chains were all read from a single sample in a study of beta chain features in type 1 diabetes. Sequencing targeted expressed TCRB transcripts, as all isolated RNA had been reverse transcribed. Measured with immunoSEQ multiplex PCR; TCRdb has only the in-frame clones, and not every one. The sample has about 150,000 clones, about 9.1% seen once; the top ten hold about 2.5%. The sequenced material came from central memory CD4+ T cells from blood. The receptor source for this set is a woman younger than 35 in good health.

This clone was counted a few times. The chain combines TRBV5-8 with TRBJ2-1, with 7 bases fitting TRBD1. V shed 6 bases and J 2 bases; nucleotides not matched to a gene: 8. The CDR3 spans 15 residues. The germline CDR1 and CDR2 sequences are SGHTS and YDEGEE. CDR3 in DNA: TGTGCCAGCACCAAAAAGGGGGCCCCCTACAATGAGCAGTTCTTC. It encodes CASTKKGAPYNEQFF.

This chain connects TRBV19 to TRBJ2-7; no reliable D call. V lost 1 base and J 0 bases, leaving 7 bases between the germline ends. This CDR3 has 14 residues. The germline V gene has CDR1 LNHDA and CDR2 SQIVND (reference sequence). CDR3 loop: CASSIGANSYEQYF. CDR3 nucleotides: TGTGCCAGTAGTATAGGCGCCAACTCCTACGAGCAGTACTTC.

This clone occurred a few times. The V gene is TRBV15, the J gene TRBJ1-1; D may be TRBD1 (6 bases). CDR1 LNHNV and CDR2 YYDKDF come from the germline V gene (reference sequence). The CDR3 is made up of 14 amino acids. V lost 2 bases to trimming and J lost 2 bases, with 9 bases between them. DNA of the CDR3: TGTGCCACCAGCAGACAGGGGTATAACACTGAAGCTTTCTTT. Translation: CATSRQGYNTEAFF.

The chain is built from TRBV30 and TRBJ2-1; 9 nucleotides line up with TRBD2. CDR1 is GTSNPN, CDR2 SVGIG, per germline (reference sequence). The CDR3 spans 15 residues. The ends lost 2 bases at V and 10 bases at J; junction bases unmatched: 12. CDR3 DNA: TGTGCCTGGAGTAAACCGGGACTAGCAGGGGGGGAGCAGTTCTTC. This codes for CAWSKPGLAGGEQFF.

Many counts were recorded for this clone. The sample has other DNA sequences that encode this CDR3 too. The rearrangement links TRBV10-3 to TRBJ2-5; perhaps TRBD1 as D (5 bases). Trimming took 2 bases from V and 2 from J, leaving 9 bases between them. The CDR3 runs to 14 residues. Germline V lookup: CDR1 ENHRY, CDR2 SYGVKD. CDR3 DNA sequence: TGTGCCATCAGTGAGGGGGCAGTTCAAGAGACCCAGTACTTC. Protein sequence: CAISEGAVQETQYF.

This clone was recorded at least ten times. The chain employs TRBV7-9 and TRBJ2-3; D gene unclear. The length of the CDR3 is 13 residues. The germline V and J ends were trimmed by 1 base and 1 base, with 3 bases remaining between them. CDR1 SEHNR and CDR2 FQNEAQ come from the germline V gene (reference sequence). CDR3 in amino acids: CASSLVGTDTQYF. The CDR3 coding sequence is TGTGCCAGCAGCTTAGTCGGCACAGATACGCAGTATTTT.

The V call is TRBV7-3, the J call TRBJ2-2; 9 nucleotides match TRBD2. J lost 3 bases, V lost 2 bases, and 7 bases had no gene match. The CDR3 covers 17 residues. Germline-derived CDR1 and CDR2 are SGHTA and FQGTGA. The CDR3 spells CASSLRASGADTGELFF. The DNA of the CDR3 is TGTGCCAGCAGCTTACGAGCTAGCGGGGCCGACACCGGGGAGCTGTTTTTT.

This clone occurred a few times. The V call is TRBV9, the J call TRBJ2-7, with 14 bases fitting TRBD2. After removal of 3 bases from V and 7 bases from J, the junction contained 12 bases not matched to a gene. The CDR3 extends over 17 amino acids. Germline loops: CDR1 SGDLS, CDR2 YYNGEE. The CDR3 DNA reads TGTGCCAGCAGCGATGGGACTAGCGGGGGTAATTCCGAAGAGCAGTACTTC. It specifies CASSDGTSGGNSEEQYF.

This clone was observed many times. This sequence joins TRBV4-3 and TRBJ2-5; 8 bases agree with TRBD2. J lost 1 base, V lost 4 bases, and 5 bases had no gene match. Germline V gene data show CDR1 as LGHNA and CDR2 as YSLEER. The CDR3 is 15 residues long. DNA of the CDR3: TGCGCCAGCAGCCCTTCCGCGGGGGGCCAAGAGACCCAGTACTTC. Translated, it gives CASSPSAGGQETQYF.

A few counts support this clone. The chain has TRBV6-1 and TRBJ2-7, with D maybe TRBD2 (5 bases). V dropped 4 bases and J dropped 5 bases, with 15 bases sitting between them. The germline V gene has CDR1 MNHNS and CDR2 SASEGT. The CDR3 has 14 amino acids. CDR3 bases: TGTGCCAGCAGTGTTGAGGGTTTCGTGAACGAGCAGTACTTC. This sequence encodes CASSVEGFVNEQYF.

This clone was seen only a few times. The J gene is TRBJ2-1, the V gene TRBV7-3; 11 nucleotides align to TRBD2. Germline CDR1 SGHTA, CDR2 FQGTGA. V lost 5 bases and J lost 7; bases outside the gene matches: 7. The CDR3 is 15 amino acids. The CDR3 coding sequence is TGTGCCAGCAGCCCGGGACTAGCGGAAGGGAATGAGCAGTTCTTC. Encoded protein: CASSPGLAEGNEQFF.

This clone has ten or more counts. This rearrangement joins TRBV7-9 to TRBJ2-4; D is perhaps TRBD1 (6 bases). From germline, CDR1 is SEHNR and CDR2 FQNEAQ (reference sequence). Trimming pared 2 bases from V and 5 bases from J, leaving 7 bases between. The CDR3 runs to 13 residues. The CDR3 here is CASSLKGENIQYF. CDR3 DNA sequence: TGTGCCAGCAGCTTAAAGGGGGAAAACATTCAGTACTTC. Filled out from reference TRBV7-9 and TRBJ2-4, the complete variable domain reads DTGVSQNPRHKITKRGQNVTFRCDPISEHNRLYWYRQTLGQGPEFLTYFQNEAQLEKSRLLSDRFSAERPKGSFSTLEIQRTEQGDSAMYLCASSLKGENIQYFGAGTRLSVL.

V gene TRBV7-2 combines with J gene TRBJ2-2; D gene ambiguous. Looked up from germline, CDR1 is SGHTA and CDR2 is FQGNSA. Trimming left V 2 bases short and J 0 bases short, with 10 bases between. This CDR3 comprises 16 residues. The DNA for the CDR3 is TGTGCCAGCAGCTTACACGGCGGTACGAACACCGGGGAGCTGTTTTTT. Protein sequence: CASSLHGGTNTGELFF.

The V gene is TRBV23-1, the J gene TRBJ1-2; weak D call: TRBD1 (5 bases). TRBV23-1 is an ORF, with its function uncertain. The length of the CDR3 is 14 residues. Trimming removed 1 base at V and 6 bases at J, with 12 bases between. CDR3 DNA: TGCGCCAGCAGTCAATTTCGCAGGGAAAATGGCTACACCTTC. Its translation is CASSQFRRENGYTF.

This clone was found a few times. The V call is TRBV9, the J call TRBJ1-5; D is possibly TRBD1 (6 bases). The CDR3 runs 21 residues. Trimming shortened V by 0 bases and J by 6 bases, and 31 bases separated the two germline ends. Germline lookup yields CDR1 SGDLS and CDR2 YYNGEE. DNA for the CDR3: TGTGCCAGCAGCGTAGCCGGGGTGCGGGGGCGCGTCCGTAGGGGTTCTCAGCCCCAGCATTTT. It yields the protein CASSVAGVRGRVRRGSQPQHF.

This chain connects TRBV10-3 to TRBJ1-1, with D maybe TRBD1 (5 bases). Per the germline V gene, CDR1 is ENHRY and CDR2 is SYGVKD. V lost 6 bases and J lost 1, with 12 bases in between. The CDR3 runs to 14 residues. CDR3 nucleotide sequence: TGTGCCATCAGGCCGACAGTGAAGAACACTGAAGCTTTCTTT. This gives the protein CAIRPTVKNTEAFF.

The V gene is TRBV2, the J gene TRBJ1-5, with D unclear. Trimming removed 8 bases at V and 7 bases at J, with 12 bases between. Germline lookup yields CDR1 SNHLY and CDR2 FYNNEI. This CDR3 region has 12 residues. CDR3 loop: CASSSGEQPQHF. CDR3 nucleotide sequence: TGTGCCAGCTCTTCGGGAGAACAGCCCCAGCATTTT.

This chain links TRBV7-9 with TRBJ1-5; D may be TRBD1 (5 bases). Germline lookup yields CDR1 SEHNR and CDR2 FQNEAQ (reference sequence). The CDR3 extends over 15 amino acids. Trimming shortened V by 5 bases and J by 6 bases, and 17 bases separated the two germline ends. CDR3 region: CASSQEPGKGQPQHF. Here the CDR3 DNA reads TGTGCCAGCAGCCAAGAGCCAGGGAAGGGTCAGCCCCAGCATTTT.

J is TRBJ2-1 and V is TRBV20-1; D is uncertain. Germline V lookup: CDR1 DFQATT, CDR2 SNEGSKA (reference sequence). The CDR3 is 8 amino acids. Trimming removed 6 bases at V and 8 bases at J, with 2 bases between. The CDR3 spells CSAYEQFF. The CDR3 nucleotides read TGCAGTGCCTATGAGCAGTTCTTC.

The sample holds a few counts of this clone. V gene TRBV6-1 combines with J gene TRBJ2-5, with 9 nucleotides matching TRBD2. J gave up 4 bases and V 1 base, and 7 bases lay outside the gene matches. The CDR3 is 16 amino acids. Germline CDR1 MNHNS, CDR2 SASEGT. The CDR3, as DNA: TGTGCCAGCAGTGAAGGGCTAGCGGGATTCCCAGAGACCCAGTACTTC. Encoded protein: CASSEGLAGFPETQYF.

This clone was observed a handful of times. The V gene is TRBV4-1, the J gene TRBJ2-3; D may be TRBD1 (6 bases). CDR1 and CDR2 (germline): MGHRA, YSYEKL. V lost 1 base to trimming and J lost 5 bases, with 13 bases between them. The CDR3 runs 15 residues. In nucleotides, the CDR3 is TGCGCCAGCAGCCAAGCTAACAGGGATAGAGATACGCAGTATTTT. Translation gives CASSQANRDRDTQYF.

This clone has just a few counts. The chain uses TRBV7-3 and TRBJ2-6; weak D call: TRBD2 (6 bases). Trimming took 5 bases from V and 0 from J, leaving 14 bases between them. CDR3 size: 17 residues. Looked up from germline, CDR1 is SGHTA and CDR2 is FQGTGA. The CDR3 region has the DNA TGTGCCAGCAGCCTTTTTGGGACTTCCTCTGGGGCCAACGTCCTGACTTTC. Amino acids: CASSLFGTSSGANVLTF.

The chain joins TRBV9 to TRBJ2-5; 7 positions match TRBD2. The CDR3 extends over 16 amino acids. J lost 4 bases, V lost 0 bases, and 9 bases had no gene match. Germline CDR1 reads SGDLS; CDR2 reads YYNGEE. The chain's CDR3 is CASSVGGAGERETQYF. In nucleotides, the CDR3 is TGTGCCAGCAGCGTAGGAGGTGCGGGAGAGCGAGAGACCCAGTACTTC. The whole variable domain, remainder taken from reference TRBV9 and TRBJ2-5, is DSGVTQTPKHLITATGQRVTLRCSPRSGDLSVYWYQQSLDQGLQFLIQYYNGEERAKGNILERFSAQQFPDLHSELNLSSLELGDSALYFCASSVGGAGERETQYFGPGTRLLVL.

This clone turned up a few times. This chain uses TRBV9 with TRBJ2-1, with a tentative D call TRBD2 (5 bases). CDR1 is SGDLS and CDR2 is YYNGEE in the germline V gene. The CDR3 contains 16 residues. V was clipped by 4 bases and J by 0 bases, with 14 bases between them. The CDR3 here is CASSHLAGSSYNEQFF. The CDR3 DNA follows: TGTGCCAGCAGCCACCTTGCGGGCAGCTCCTACAATGAGCAGTTCTTC.

J is TRBJ1-1 and V is TRBV10-2; no reliable D call. Trimming shortened V by 6 bases and J by 7 bases, and 12 bases separated the two germline ends. This CDR3 region has 12 residues. Per germline, CDR1 WSHSY and CDR2 SAAADI. CDR3 protein: CASSAFTREAFF. The DNA for the CDR3 is TGCGCCAGCAGCGCCTTTACGCGTGAAGCTTTCTTT.

This clone turned up a few times. The rearrangement uses TRBV5-1 and TRBJ2-5; maybe TRBD1 (5 bases). Germline lookup yields CDR1 SGHRS and CDR2 YFSETQ. With 0 bases removed from V and 2 bases from J, the gap between germline ends came to 11 bases. The CDR3 covers 15 residues. The CDR3 DNA is TGCGCCAGCAGCTTGGGACGGCAGGGTCAAGAGACCCAGTACTTC. It is translated as CASSLGRQGQETQYF.

The chain couples TRBV7-9 to TRBJ2-1; TRBD2 aligns across 7 bases. Unmatched junction bases numbered 3, after V lost 2 bases and J lost 2 bases. CDR1 and CDR2 from the germline V gene are SEHNR and FQNEAQ (reference sequence). The CDR3 extends over 15 amino acids. CDR3 sequence reads: CASSLMGGTYNEQFF. The CDR3 DNA is TGTGCCAGCAGCTTAATGGGGGGGACCTACAATGAGCAGTTCTTC.

This clone showed up just a few times. This chain joins TRBV7-2 and TRBJ2-7; D perhaps matches TRBD1 (6 bases). V was cut by 5 bases and J by 6 bases, with 17 bases left in between. The V gene's germline CDR1 is SGHTA and CDR2 FQGNSA. The CDR3 loop spans 14 amino acids. This CDR3 reads CASSHGNTRGEQYF. The CDR3, as DNA: TGTGCCAGCAGCCACGGGAACACCAGGGGCGAGCAGTACTTC.

V and J are TRBV7-3 and TRBJ2-2; D gene unclear. The V and J ends lost 2 bases and 3 bases respectively, with 4 bases between them. The CDR3 covers 13 residues. Germline CDR1 is SGHTA and CDR2 is FQGTGA. The CDR3 here is CASSLEYTGELFF. CDR3 in DNA: TGTGCCAGCAGCTTAGAGTACACCGGGGAGCTGTTTTTT.